These 7 T cell receptor beta chains were sequenced from one sample in a study of T cells in Graves' hyperthyroidism and ophthalmopathy. Using RNA transcripts as the source, TCR beta CDR3 regions were amplified. In the first-round RT-PCR of the TCR CDR3, the HTBI primer set was used. TCRdb independently ran MiXCR on the multiplex PCR reads; one entry per CDR3 protein. Seen here are 200,000 to 250,000 distinct CDR3 sequences, less than 20% observed once, and the top ten hold 53%. Sequenced sample: blood. These receptors all come from a woman between 50 and 59 years old with Graves' hyperthyroidism.

This clonotype was seen many times. This sequence joins TRBV15 and TRBJ2-5; 11 positions match TRBD2. J lost 1 base, V lost 5 bases, and 12 bases had no gene match. The CDR3 spans 18 residues. Germline CDR1 and CDR2: LNHNV and YYDKDF (reference sequence). The CDR3 sequence: CATSLRGASGRIQETQYF. Here the CDR3 DNA reads TGTGCCACCAGCCTTAGGGGGGCTAGCGGGAGGATCCAAGAGACCCAGTACTTC.

The chain has TRBV2 and TRBJ2-1; D is unresolved. V lost 5 bases, J lost 5 bases, and 7 bases lay in between. The CDR3 totals 12 residues. CDR1 and CDR2 from the germline V gene are SNHLY and FYNNEI. The CDR3 coding sequence is TGTGCCAGCAGTCCCACAGACAATGAGCAGTTCTTC. It encodes CASSPTDNEQFF. Full variable domain (remainder filled in from reference TRBV2 and TRBJ2-1): EPEVTQTPSHQVTQMGQEVILRCVPISNHLYFYWYRQILGQKVEFLVSFYNNEISEKSEIFDDQFSVERPDGSNFTLKIRSTKLEDSAMYFCASSPTDNEQFFGPGTRLTVL.

The sample holds a few counts of this clonotype. In nucleotides, the CDR3 is TGCAGTGCTAGAAGGAGTTGGGACGAGCAGTACTTC. Translation gives CSARRSWDEQYF. This chain joins TRBV20-1 and TRBJ2-7; no definite D call. The CDR3 contains 12 residues. Trimming cost V 2 bases and J 5 bases, with 10 bases left between them. Germline V gene lookup returns CDR1 DFQATT and CDR2 SNEGSKA (reference sequence).

J is TRBJ1-2 and V is TRBV10-3; tentatively, D is TRBD1 (6 bases). There are 16 residues in the CDR3. The V gene lost 4 bases and the J gene lost 8 bases, with 23 bases spanning the gap. Germline CDR1 and CDR2: ENHRY and SYGVKD. CDR3 sequence (DNA): TGTGCCATCAGTGCCCCTGGGGCGGGGGCGATTCTCGGCTACACCTTC. Translated: CAISAPGAGAILGYTF.

The rearrangement uses TRBV12-3 or TRBV12-4 and TRBJ1-2; TRBD1 might be the D (5 bases). This CDR3 spans 15 amino acids. The V end was cut by 2 bases, the J end by 0 bases, with 10 bases between. For the CDR3, the DNA is TGTGCCAGCAGTTTAACGGGGACTGCTAACTATGGCTACACCTTC. Translating gives CASSLTGTANYGYTF.

This clonotype came up many times. The J gene is TRBJ1-1, the V gene TRBV5-1; D uncertain. The V gene lost 2 bases and the J gene lost 1 base, with 6 bases spanning the gap. CDR3 size: 13 residues. Germline V CDR1 and CDR2: SGHRS, YFSETQ. Here the CDR3 reads CASSFDENTEAFF. In DNA, the CDR3 is TGCGCCAGCAGCTTCGATGAGAACACTGAAGCTTTCTTT.

This clonotype was found many times. The chain recombines TRBV3-1 with TRBJ1-1; D gene unclear. Trimming took off 4 bases at V and 8 bases at J, with 14 bases between the two ends. Per the germline V gene, CDR1 is LGHDT and CDR2 is YNNKEL (reference sequence). CDR3 size: 13 residues. The chain's CDR3 is CASSPRRTGEAFF. The CDR3 nucleotides read TGTGCCAGCAGCCCCCGACGGACGGGCGAAGCTTTCTTT.